The 21 T cell receptor beta chains reported below all come from one sample, sequenced in a study of blood T cell repertoires in COVID-19. Assay: immunoSEQ multiplex PCR; the TCRdb copy retains only in-frame clones and omits some. The repertoire consists of 140,000 or so clones, with approximately 86% occurring once and the leading ten covering 0.75% to 0.95%. The sequenced material came from peripheral blood. The receptors shown here come from a woman aged 50 to 60 with acute or convalescent COVID-19.

V and J are TRBV3-1 (or the pseudogene TRBV3-2) and TRBJ2-7; TRBD2 matches at 7 bases. The germline V gene has CDR1 LGHDT and CDR2 YNNKEL (reference sequence). V trimming: 1 base; J trimming: 6 bases; junction bases outside the gene matches: 6. CDR3 length equals 14 residues. CDR3 nucleotides: TGTGCCAGCAGCCAAGGACGGGGAGGGTTCGAGCAGTACTTC. Encoded protein: CASSQGRGGFEQYF.

The chain employs TRBV21-1 and TRBJ1-1; no check of the table's D call, TRBD1, against the DNA was made. TRBV21-1 is shown as a pseudogene. The CDR3 has 13 amino acids. CDR3 nucleotide sequence: TGTGCCAGCAGCAAAGAAGGGGATACTGAAGCTTTCTTT. It specifies CASSKEGDTEAFF.

V gene TRBV4-1 combines with J gene TRBJ1-2, with D possibly TRBD1 on 5 matching bases. CDR3 size: 15 residues. V was clipped by 0 bases and J by 8 bases, with 16 bases between them. Germline V CDR1 and CDR2: MGHRA, YSYEKL. The CDR3 DNA reads as TGCGCCAGCAGCCAAGAGGCAGGGAATAGTTACGGCTACACCTTC. As protein: CASSQEAGNSYGYTF.

This clone was observed once. The chain links TRBV13 to TRBJ2-1, with 7 bases lining up with TRBD1. The CDR3 sequence is 15 residues long. V lost 5 bases and J lost 4; bases outside the gene matches: 8. CDR1 PRHDT and CDR2 FYEKMQ come from the germline V gene (reference sequence). CDR3 loop: CASSPPPGQYNEQFF. The CDR3 DNA reads TGTGCCAGCAGCCCACCGCCGGGACAGTACAATGAGCAGTTCTTC.

The chain uses TRBV20-1 and TRBJ2-7; the D gene is possibly TRBD1 (5 bases). CDR1 DFQATT and CDR2 SNEGSKA come from the germline V gene (reference sequence). V lost 3 bases to trimming and J lost 0 bases, with 12 bases between them. This CDR3 has 14 amino acids. The DNA for the CDR3 is TGCAGTGCTAGTCCAGGGCAGGGCTCCTACGAGCAGTACTTC. Its translation is CSASPGQGSYEQYF.

CDR3 in amino acids: CATRTGGHGYTF. The CDR3 coding sequence is TGTGCCACCCGGACAGGGGGTCATGGCTACACCTTC. The V and J genes are TRBV19 and TRBJ1-2, with TRBD1 matching over 10 bases. Unmatched junction bases numbered 5, after V lost 10 bases and J lost 6 bases. This CDR3 is 12 amino acids long. Per the germline V gene, CDR1 is LNHDA and CDR2 is SQIVND (reference sequence).

This chain connects TRBV9 to TRBJ1-3, with 8 bases matching TRBD1. There are 13 residues in the CDR3. The V segment lost 10 bases and the J segment 4 bases; nucleotides outside the gene matches: 7. Germline CDR1 is SGDLS and CDR2 is YYNGEE. CDR3 coding DNA: TGTGCCTCCAGTGCAGGGGGCGGAAACACCATATATTTT. Protein: CASSAGGGNTIYF. Using reference TRBV9 and TRBJ1-3 for the parts outside the CDR3, the full variable domain is DSGVTQTPKHLITATGQRVTLRCSPRSGDLSVYWYQQSLDQGLQFLIQYYNGEERAKGNILERFSAQQFPDLHSELNLSSLELGDSALYFCASSAGGGNTIYFGEGSWLTVV.

The gene calls are TRBV6-6 and TRBJ2-7; a possible D gene is TRBD1 (5 bases). V shed 6 bases and J shed 3 bases, with 12 bases lying between them. In germline, CDR1 is MNHNY, CDR2 SVGAGI (reference sequence). The CDR3 sequence is 13 residues long. The CDR3 nucleotides are TGTGCCAGCAGGTCCCTCAGGGTCTACGAGCAGTACTTC. This translates into CASRSLRVYEQYF.

CDR3 sequence: CASSQSYRGYTDTQYF. The CDR3, as DNA: TGTGCCAGCAGCCAGTCCTACCGGGGGTACACAGATACGCAGTATTTT. The genes are TRBV3-1 (or the pseudogene TRBV3-2) and TRBJ2-3; weak D call: TRBD2 (6 bases). Germline V gene lookup returns CDR1 LGHDT and CDR2 YNNKEL (reference sequence). V lost 3 bases and J 2 bases, leaving 15 bases between the germline ends. The CDR3 runs 16 residues.

The chain uses TRBV7-9 and TRBJ1-5; D ambiguous. CDR1 is SEHNR and CDR2 is FQNEAQ in the germline V gene (reference sequence). The CDR3 totals 12 residues. V lost 5 bases to trimming and J lost 16 bases, with 18 bases between them. CDR3 DNA: TGTGCCAGCAGCCTCCCTGGTGGGCCTATCCATTTT. Its protein is CASSLPGGPIHF.

This chain joins TRBV6-1 and TRBJ2-7; D is possibly TRBD1 (6 bases). Deletions cut 3 bases from V and 2 bases from J, with 11 bases between. There are 14 residues in the CDR3. The germline gives CDR1 MNHNS, CDR2 SASEGT. The chain's CDR3 is CASSDDRSTYEQYF. CDR3 DNA sequence: TGTGCCAGCAGTGACGACAGGTCCACCTACGAGCAGTACTTC.

Points on this clone: This specimen includes other DNA sequences encoding the same CDR3. The rearrangement links TRBV5-1 to TRBJ2-2, with D maybe TRBD2 (5 bases). Trimming removed 2 bases at V and 2 bases at J, with 10 bases between. The CDR3 is made up of 15 amino acids. Germline CDR1 and CDR2: SGHRS and YFSETQ. The CDR3 reads CASSLALVNTGELFF. Here the CDR3 DNA reads TGCGCCAGCAGCTTAGCACTAGTAAACACCGGGGAGCTGTTTTTT. The complete variable domain, with remaining parts taken from reference TRBV5-1 and TRBJ2-2, reads KAGVTQTPRYLIKTRGQQVTLSCSPISGHRSVSWYQQTPGQGLQFLFEYFSETQRNKGNFPGRFSGRQFSNSRSEMNVSTLELGDSALYLCASSLALVNTGELFFGEGSRLTVL.

The gene calls are TRBV11-3 and TRBJ2-3; TRBD2 matches 10 bases. The length of the CDR3 is 15 residues. Germline loops: CDR1 SGHNT, CDR2 YENEEA. With 5 bases clipped from V and 3 bases from J, the junction kept 5 bases outside the gene matches. The CDR3 region is CASSLSGGATDTQYF. CDR3 sequence (DNA): TGTGCCAGCAGCCTCAGCGGGGGGGCAACAGATACGCAGTATTTT.

The chain uses TRBV18 and TRBJ1-4; D not certain. The length of the CDR3 is 14 residues. V was cut by 3 bases and J by 5 bases, with 10 bases left in between. Germline V gene data show CDR1 as KGHSH and CDR2 as LQKENI. The CDR3 loop is CASSPPGSNEKLFF. The CDR3 coding sequence is TGTGCCAGCTCACCGCCGGGGTCAAATGAAAAACTGTTTTTT.

The genes are TRBV5-1 and TRBJ1-1; TRBD1 aligns across 9 bases. In germline, CDR1 is SGHRS, CDR2 YFSETQ. This CDR3 comprises 17 residues. V lost 0 bases to trimming and J lost 2 bases; unmatched junction nucleotides: 8. CDR3 sequence reads: CASSLAGTGGGNTEAFF. The CDR3 DNA sequence: TGCGCCAGCAGCTTGGCCGGCACAGGGGGCGGTAACACTGAAGCTTTCTTT.

This chain joins TRBV5-6 and TRBJ1-5; D might be TRBD1 (5 bases). Germline loops: CDR1 SGHDT, CDR2 YYEEEE. The CDR3 is 14 amino acids. Trimming stripped 4 bases from V and 3 bases from J, with 11 bases between. Written as DNA, the CDR3 is TGTGCCAGCAGCCAGACAGTGAACAATCAGCCCCAGCATTTT. This translates into CASSQTVNNQPQHF.

The rearrangement joins TRBV10-3 to TRBJ2-7; 9 bases match TRBD1. Germline V gene lookup returns CDR1 ENHRY and CDR2 SYGVKD. J was trimmed by 2 bases and V by 4 bases; bases with no gene match: 3. The length of the CDR3 is 14 residues. The CDR3 bases are TGTGCCATCAGTGGCGGGACAGGGACCTACGAGCAGTACTTC. This sequence encodes CAISGGTGTYEQYF.

The sample holds many counts of this clone. This chain uses TRBV19 with TRBJ1-5; 9 nucleotides line up with TRBD1. Germline lookup yields CDR1 LNHDA and CDR2 SQIVND (reference sequence). The V segment lost 6 bases and the J segment 3 bases; nucleotides outside the gene matches: 9. This CDR3 contains 16 residues. In DNA, the CDR3 is TGTGCCAGTAGAGAAGTACAGGGGGCTAACAATCAGCCCCAGCATTTT. Amino acid sequence: CASREVQGANNQPQHF.

The chain joins TRBV6-6 to TRBJ2-2, with 11 nucleotides matching TRBD2. This CDR3 comprises 17 residues. Germline V gene sequence: CDR1 MNHNY, CDR2 SVGAGI (reference sequence). Trimming at V came to 5 bases and at J to 0 bases, leaving 5 bases not matched to a gene. As DNA, the CDR3 is TGTGCCAGCAGTCGACTAGCGGGGTCCGCGAACACCGGGGAGCTGTTTTTT. Translation gives CASSRLAGSANTGELFF.

The count of this clone is one. The rearrangement uses TRBV24-1 and TRBJ2-2; the D is unclear. Germline CDR1 KGHDR, CDR2 SFDVKD. V lost 4 bases to trimming and J lost 3 bases, with 17 bases between them. This CDR3 contains 17 residues. CDR3 region: CATSDASVWSYTGELFF. The CDR3 DNA sequence: TGTGCCACCAGTGACGCCAGCGTATGGAGTTACACCGGGGAGCTGTTTTTT.

This clone appeared a single time. V is TRBV9 and J is TRBJ1-2; D is ambiguous. Trimming stripped 1 base from V and 0 bases from J, with 10 bases between. The CDR3 consists of 15 residues. Germline assignment: CDR1 SGDLS and CDR2 YYNGEE. The CDR3 DNA reads TGTGCCAGCAGCGTATGGGCGGGGTCTAACTATGGCTACACCTTC. This codes for CASSVWAGSNYGYTF.